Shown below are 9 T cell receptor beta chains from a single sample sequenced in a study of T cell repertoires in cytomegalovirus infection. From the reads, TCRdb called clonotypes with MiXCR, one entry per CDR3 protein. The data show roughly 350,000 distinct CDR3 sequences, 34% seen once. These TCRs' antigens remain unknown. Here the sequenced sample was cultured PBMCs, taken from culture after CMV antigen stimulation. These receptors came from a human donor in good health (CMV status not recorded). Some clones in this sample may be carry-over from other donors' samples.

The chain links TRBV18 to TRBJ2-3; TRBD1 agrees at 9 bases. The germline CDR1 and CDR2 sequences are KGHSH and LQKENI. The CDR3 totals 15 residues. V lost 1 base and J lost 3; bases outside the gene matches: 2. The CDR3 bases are TGTGCCAGCTCACCACGACAGGGGGAAACAGATACGCAGTATTTT. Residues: CASSPRQGETDTQYF. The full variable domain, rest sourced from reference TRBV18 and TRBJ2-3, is NAGVMQNPRHLVRRRGQEARLRCSPMKGHSHVYWYRQLPEEGLKFMVYLQKENIIDESGMPKERFSAEFPKEGPSILRIQQVVRGDSAAYFCASSPRQGETDTQYFGPGTRLTVL.

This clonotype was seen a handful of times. The CDR3 nucleotides are TGTGCCAGCAGCTTCAGTGCTACTCCGGGAGGGAATTACGAGCAGTACGTC. It specifies CASSFSATPGGNYEQYV. V is TRBV7-8 and J is TRBJ2-7, with 8 bases matching TRBD2. V was pared by 3 bases and J by 4 bases, with 14 bases of the junction left unmatched. CDR1 SGHVS and CDR2 FQNEAQ come from the germline V gene. The CDR3 is 17 residues long.

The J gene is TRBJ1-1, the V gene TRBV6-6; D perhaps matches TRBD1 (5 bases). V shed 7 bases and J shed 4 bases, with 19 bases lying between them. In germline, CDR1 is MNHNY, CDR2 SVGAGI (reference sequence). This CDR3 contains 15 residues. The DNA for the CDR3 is TGTGCCAGCACCCCCGTCGGGACCGAGGGCACTGAAGCTTTCTTT. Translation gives CASTPVGTEGTEAFF.

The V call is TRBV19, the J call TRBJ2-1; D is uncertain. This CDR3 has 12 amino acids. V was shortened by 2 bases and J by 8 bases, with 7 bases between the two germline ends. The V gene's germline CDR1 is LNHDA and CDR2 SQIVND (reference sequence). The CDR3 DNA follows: TGTGCCAGTAGTATATCTGAGGATGAGCAGTTCTTC. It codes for CASSISEDEQFF. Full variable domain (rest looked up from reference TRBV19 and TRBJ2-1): DGGITQSPKYLFRKEGQNVTLSCEQNLNHDAMYWYRQDPGQGLRLIYYSQIVNDFQKGDIAEGYSVSREKKESFPLTVTSAQKNPTAFYLCASSISEDEQFFGPGTRLTVL.

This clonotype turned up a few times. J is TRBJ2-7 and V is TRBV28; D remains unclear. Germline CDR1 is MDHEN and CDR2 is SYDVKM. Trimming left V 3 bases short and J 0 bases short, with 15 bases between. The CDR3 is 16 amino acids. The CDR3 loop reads CASSFGRSSSSYEQYF. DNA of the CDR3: TGTGCCAGCAGTTTCGGACGGAGTTCGAGCTCCTACGAGCAGTACTTC.

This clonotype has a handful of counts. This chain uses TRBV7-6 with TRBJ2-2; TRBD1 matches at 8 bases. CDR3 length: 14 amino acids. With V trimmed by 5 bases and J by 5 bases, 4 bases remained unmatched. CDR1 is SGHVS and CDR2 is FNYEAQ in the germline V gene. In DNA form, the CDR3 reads TGTGCCAGCAGCACCGGGACAGGAACCGGGGAGCTGTTTTTT. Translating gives CASSTGTGTGELFF.

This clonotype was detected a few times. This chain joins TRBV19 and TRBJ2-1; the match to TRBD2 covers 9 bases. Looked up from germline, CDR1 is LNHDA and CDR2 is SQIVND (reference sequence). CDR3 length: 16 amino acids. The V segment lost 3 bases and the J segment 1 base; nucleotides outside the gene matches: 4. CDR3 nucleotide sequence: TGTGCCAGTAGTATGCTGGCGGGAGGGTCCTACAATGAGCAGTTCTTC. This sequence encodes CASSMLAGGSYNEQFF.

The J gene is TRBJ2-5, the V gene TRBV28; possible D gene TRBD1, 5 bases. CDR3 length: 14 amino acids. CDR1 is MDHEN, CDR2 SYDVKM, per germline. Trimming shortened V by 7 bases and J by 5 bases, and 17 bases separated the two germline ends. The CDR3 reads CASNTDISTETQYF. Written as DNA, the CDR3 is TGTGCCAGCAACACGGACATCTCCACGGAGACCCAGTACTTC.

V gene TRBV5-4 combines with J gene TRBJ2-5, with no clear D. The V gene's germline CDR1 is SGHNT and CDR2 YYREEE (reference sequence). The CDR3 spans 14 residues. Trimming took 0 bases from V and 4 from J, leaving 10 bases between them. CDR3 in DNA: TGTGCCAGCAGCTTGGGGGAAGTCGGAGAGACCCAGTACTTC. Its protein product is CASSLGEVGETQYF.